Presented here are 5 T cell receptor beta chains from one specimen sequenced in a study of OX40 agonist ivuxolimab in advanced cancers. The table came from immunoSEQ multiplex PCR; TCRdb's copy has only in-frame clones and leaves some out. The table has about 62,000 clones, approximately 79% seen once. Sample: CD4+ or CD8+ T cells sorted from blood, taken in a trial of the OX40 agonist ivuxolimab. The receptors stem from an adult with an advanced solid tumor such as melanoma, head and neck, liver or kidney cancer.

The chain combines TRBV6-1 with TRBJ1-3; 7 bases match TRBD1. CDR1 MNHNS and CDR2 SASEGT come from the germline V gene. Trimming removed 2 bases from V and 2 bases from J; junction bases left unmatched: 12. This CDR3 is built from 18 residues. For the CDR3, the DNA is TGTGCCAGCAGTGAATCCCCACCAGGGGGGGCGGCTGGAAACACCATATATTTT. Translating it yields CASSESPPGGAAGNTIYF.

V usage is TRBV7-2 and J usage is TRBJ2-7; D remains unclear. This CDR3 contains 12 residues. CDR1 is SGHTA and CDR2 is FQGNSA in the germline V gene. V lost 2 bases and J 0 bases, leaving 2 bases between the germline ends. CDR3 sequence reads: CASSLRSYEQYF. CDR3 coding DNA: TGTGCCAGCAGCTTACGCTCCTACGAGCAGTACTTC.

This chain links TRBV5-4 with TRBJ2-5, with 12 bases that match TRBD2. Trimming took 4 bases from V and 4 from J; bases not matched to a gene: 8. Per the germline V gene, CDR1 is SGHNT and CDR2 is YYREEE (reference sequence). The CDR3 totals 16 residues. The CDR3 loop is CASSQTSGRGGETQYF. The CDR3 bases are TGTGCCAGCAGCCAGACTAGCGGGAGAGGAGGAGAGACCCAGTACTTC.

V usage is TRBV19 and J usage is TRBJ2-2, with 13 bases lining up with TRBD2. Germline CDR1 LNHDA, CDR2 SQIVND (reference sequence). Trimming took 5 bases from V and 0 from J; bases not matched to a gene: 6. This CDR3 is built from 18 residues. CDR3 bases: TGTGCCAGTAGTTTCGGACTAGCGGGAGCCGCGAACACCGGGGAGCTGTTTTTT. Protein: CASSFGLAGAANTGELFF.

The rearrangement uses TRBV5-1 and TRBJ1-2; tentatively, D is TRBD1 (5 bases). Germline-derived CDR1 and CDR2 are SGHRS and YFSETQ. V lost 0 bases to trimming and J lost 5 bases, with 11 bases between them. The CDR3 totals 14 residues. CDR3 region: CASSLGDRAYGYTF. CDR3 coding DNA: TGCGCCAGCAGCTTGGGAGACAGAGCTTATGGCTACACCTTC.